Following are 21 T cell receptor beta chains from one sample sequenced in a study of blood T cell repertoires in COVID-19. Method: immunoSEQ multiplex PCR; TCRdb's copy keeps in-frame clones and lacks some. This sample has about 350,000 clones, with about 90% found just once. Sequenced input: PBMCs or T cells enriched from blood (not recorded which). All receptors come from a woman aged 25 to 39 who had been exposed to COVID-19.

The chain is built from TRBV27 and TRBJ2-7; D is possibly TRBD1 (5 bases). CDR1 and CDR2 (germline): MNHEY, SMNVEV (reference sequence). The V end was cut by 3 bases, the J end by 0 bases, with 9 bases between. The CDR3 runs to 14 residues. CDR3 sequence: CASSFSGNSYEQYF. Here the CDR3 DNA reads TGTGCCAGCAGTTTTTCAGGGAACTCCTACGAGCAGTACTTC.

The chain links TRBV19 to TRBJ2-1; 7 positions agree with TRBD1. Unmatched junction bases numbered 10, after V lost 10 bases and J lost 1 base. CDR1 is LNHDA and CDR2 is SQIVND in the germline V gene (reference sequence). CDR3 length: 15 residues. CDR3 residues: CATTPEDRSYNEQFF. The CDR3, as DNA: TGTGCCACTACACCGGAGGACAGGTCCTACAATGAGCAGTTCTTC.

This clone was detected only a few times. The J gene is TRBJ1-2, the V gene TRBV29-1; 7 nucleotides match TRBD1. V gave up 1 base and J gave up 4 bases; unmatched junction bases: 6. This CDR3 is 14 amino acids long. Germline CDR1 and CDR2: SQVTM and ANQGSEA. The CDR3 nucleotides read TGCAGCGTTGAAGGGCAGGGGGGAGTCTATGGCTACACCTTC. Translation gives CSVEGQGGVYGYTF.

The chain uses TRBV7-3 and TRBJ2-4; D is unclear. The CDR3 sequence is 14 residues long. CDR1 and CDR2 from the germline V gene are SGHTA and FQGTGA. V lost 4 bases and J 8 bases, leaving 15 bases between the germline ends. As DNA, the CDR3 is TGTGCCAGCAGCTCAACTCCAACGGCGGACATTCAGTACTTC. This codes for CASSSTPTADIQYF.

V gene TRBV19 combines with J gene TRBJ2-7, with D possibly being TRBD2 (6 bases). The CDR3 runs 16 residues. CDR1 and CDR2 from the germline V gene are LNHDA and SQIVND (reference sequence). V shed 6 bases and J shed 0 bases, with 18 bases lying between them. In nucleotides, the CDR3 is TGTGCCAGTAGCCTCTTGGGAGGACTAAGCTCCTACGAGCAGTACTTC. Translated, it gives CASSLLGGLSSYEQYF.

This chain joins TRBV7-9 and TRBJ2-7, with TRBD1 matching over 11 bases. There are 14 residues in the CDR3. Germline V gene lookup returns CDR1 SEHNR and CDR2 FQNEAQ (reference sequence). The J segment lost 4 bases and the V segment lost 6 bases, leaving 5 bases of the junction unmatched. For the CDR3, the DNA is TGTGCCAGCAGGGGACAGGGGGATAATTACGAGCAGTACTTC. Translated, it gives CASRGQGDNYEQYF.

A few counts support this clone. The sample contains more than one DNA sequence encoding this CDR3. This chain uses TRBV11-2 with TRBJ2-7; D is unclear. The CDR3 spans 12 residues. CDR1 and CDR2 (germline): SGHAT, FQNNGV. V dropped 4 bases and J dropped 3 bases, with 7 bases sitting between them. DNA of the CDR3: TGTGCCAGCAGCTCTTCGGGCTACGAGCAGTACTTC. This gives the protein CASSSSGYEQYF.

This sequence joins TRBV7-6 and TRBJ1-1, with no clear D. V lost 8 bases, J lost 0 bases, and 10 bases lay in between. From germline, CDR1 is SGHVS and CDR2 FNYEAQ. This CDR3 has 13 amino acids. The CDR3 loop reads CASSRLMNTEAFF. DNA of the CDR3: TGTGCCAGCTCCAGACTCATGAACACTGAAGCTTTCTTT.

Only one count was recorded for this clone. The chain links TRBV3-1 (or the pseudogene TRBV3-2) to TRBJ1-2, with 11 bases fitting TRBD1. The ends lost 0 bases at V and 4 bases at J; junction bases unmatched: 4. The V gene's germline CDR1 is LGHDT and CDR2 YNNKEL (reference sequence). The length of the CDR3 is 16 residues. The CDR3 bases are TGTGCCAGCAGCCAAGATGGTGGGACAGGGGGCTATGGCTACACCTTC. Protein: CASSQDGGTGGYGYTF.

The V gene is TRBV2, the J gene TRBJ2-3; no clear D. V lost 2 bases to trimming and J lost 8 bases, with 8 bases between them. The CDR3 runs 12 residues. Germline assignment: CDR1 SNHLY and CDR2 FYNNEI. The CDR3 sequence is CASSESSGTQYF. In nucleotides, the CDR3 is TGTGCCAGCAGTGAAAGTTCGGGTACGCAGTATTTT. The variable domain in full, completed from reference TRBV2 and TRBJ2-3, reads EPEVTQTPSHQVTQMGQEVILRCVPISNHLYFYWYRQILGQKVEFLVSFYNNEISEKSEIFDDQFSVERPDGSNFTLKIRSTKLEDSAMYFCASSESSGTQYFGPGTRLTVL.

The chain has TRBV11-2 and TRBJ1-3; no firm D call. CDR1 is SGHAT, CDR2 FQNNGV, per germline. Trimming took off 7 bases at V and 0 bases at J, with 10 bases between the two ends. CDR3 length: 14 amino acids. CDR3 in DNA: TGTGCCAGCACCGAAGGGAGCTCTGGAAACACCATATATTTT. It codes for CASTEGSSGNTIYF.

This chain links TRBV28 with TRBJ2-7; TRBD1 agrees at 10 bases. This CDR3 is built from 15 residues. Unmatched junction bases numbered 11, after V lost 6 bases and J lost 6 bases. Germline CDR1 reads MDHEN; CDR2 reads SYDVKM. This chain's CDR3 is CASSSAGTGVVEQYF. The CDR3 DNA follows: TGTGCCAGCAGCTCGGCCGGGACAGGGGTTGTCGAGCAGTACTTC.

The chain is built from TRBV3-1 (or the pseudogene TRBV3-2) and TRBJ2-7; perhaps TRBD2 as D (6 bases). V was cut by 4 bases and J by 2 bases, with 15 bases left in between. Looked up from germline, CDR1 is LGHDT and CDR2 is YNNKEL (reference sequence). The CDR3 length is 15 residues. The CDR3 loop reads CASSPHGDLAYEQYF. CDR3 nucleotide sequence: TGTGCCAGCAGCCCACACGGGGACTTGGCCTACGAGCAGTACTTC.

This chain uses TRBV28 with TRBJ1-1; unclear D gene. The V and J ends lost 7 bases and 1 base respectively, with 7 bases between them. This CDR3 is built from 12 residues. Germline CDR1 is MDHEN and CDR2 is SYDVKM. As DNA, the CDR3 is TGTGCCAGCACGAGGGAGAACACTGAAGCTTTCTTT. It codes for CASTRENTEAFF.

The chain joins TRBV7-3 to TRBJ2-1; 8 bases fit TRBD2. The CDR3 is 16 amino acids. CDR1 and CDR2 from the germline V gene are SGHTA and FQGTGA. The V and J ends lost 0 bases and 3 bases, in that order; junction bases with no gene match: 4. The CDR3 coding sequence is TGTGCCAGCAGCTTAACGAGCGGGAGAGACTACAATGAGCAGTTCTTC. Encoded protein: CASSLTSGRDYNEQFF.

This chain connects TRBV6-5 to TRBJ2-7, with TRBD1 matching 10 bases. The CDR3 covers 13 residues. After removal of 6 bases from V and 11 bases from J, the junction contained 10 bases not matched to a gene. Germline V gene data show CDR1 as MNHEY and CDR2 as SVGAGI. CDR3 sequence: CASRKDRGFVKYF. The CDR3, as DNA: TGTGCCAGCAGAAAGGACAGGGGGTTCGTCAAGTACTTC.

The CDR3 DNA reads TGCGCCAGCAGTCCACTAGCGCGGGGCACTACAGATACGCAGTATTTT. Its translation is CASSPLARGTTDTQYF. This sequence joins TRBV10-1 and TRBJ2-3; 7 positions match TRBD2. J was trimmed by 3 bases and V by 5 bases; bases with no gene match: 11. The length of the CDR3 is 16 residues. Per germline, CDR1 WNHNN and CDR2 SYGVQD (reference sequence).

J is TRBJ2-7 and V is TRBV15; 10 nucleotides line up with TRBD2. Trimming took 4 bases from V and 3 from J; bases not matched to a gene: 3. Germline V gene sequence: CDR1 LNHNV, CDR2 YYDKDF (reference sequence). The CDR3 has 14 residues. CDR3 region: CATSIRLAGYEQYF. Here the CDR3 DNA reads TGTGCCACCAGCATTAGACTAGCGGGCTACGAGCAGTACTTC.

This clone was seen a handful of times. The rearrangement links TRBV27 to TRBJ2-2; 9 bases are shared with TRBD1. The germline CDR1 and CDR2 sequences are MNHEY and SMNVEV (reference sequence). After removal of 8 bases from V and 2 bases from J, the junction contained 3 bases not matched to a gene. The CDR3 sequence is 14 residues long. The CDR3 here is CASRTGVNTGELFF. The CDR3 bases are TGTGCCAGCCGGACAGGGGTAAACACCGGGGAGCTGTTTTTT.

A single count supports this clone. The chain is built from TRBV28 and TRBJ1-5, with D unclear. The CDR3 contains 16 residues. The V gene lost 7 bases and the J gene lost 0 bases, with 16 bases spanning the gap. Germline V CDR1 and CDR2: MDHEN, SYDVKM. CDR3 sequence (DNA): TGTGCCAGCATGGGTACGTGGGGAGATAGCAATCAGCCCCAGCATTTT. Protein sequence: CASMGTWGDSNQPQHF.

The J gene is TRBJ1-2, the V gene TRBV10-3; D possibly corresponds to TRBD1 (5 bases). The V gene lost 0 bases and the J gene lost 0 bases, with 14 bases spanning the gap. The CDR3 loop spans 17 amino acids. Germline CDR1 is ENHRY and CDR2 is SYGVKD. CDR3: CAISESGEGRANYGYTF. Here the CDR3 DNA reads TGTGCCATCAGTGAGTCAGGGGAGGGGCGAGCTAACTATGGCTACACCTTC.